Sequencing of this T cell receptor beta chain was carried out in a study of CD8 T cells in Susac syndrome. Overall study results and limits: The TCR sequencing and HLA analysis in the study involved a relatively small number of individuals, as the study acknowledged.

CDR3 length: 17 residues. Trimming took off 1 base at V and 5 bases at J, with 20 bases between the two ends. Germline V gives CDR1 SGHDN, CDR2 FVKESK. Reverse transcription of roughly 0.45 to 1 ug RNA used random hexamers. Multiplex immunoSEQ PCR targeted 54 Vbeta and 13 Jbeta TCR beta segments. TCRdb used MiXCR to reprocess the immunoSEQ multiplex PCR reads, holding one entry per CDR3 protein. The table has roughly 130,000 distinct CDR3 sequences, 90% to 95% seen once; the top ten hold roughly 0.11%. About this clonotype itself: What it binds is not known.

The V and J genes are TRBV14 and TRBJ2-5; D ambiguous. This TCR came from a human donor in good health. The sequenced sample consisted of CD4+ T cells from PBMCs. The CDR3 loop is CASSQASSHPIKETQYF. Written as DNA, the CDR3 is TGTGCCAGCAGCCAAGCAAGCTCCCATCCCATTAAGGAGACCCAGTACTTC.